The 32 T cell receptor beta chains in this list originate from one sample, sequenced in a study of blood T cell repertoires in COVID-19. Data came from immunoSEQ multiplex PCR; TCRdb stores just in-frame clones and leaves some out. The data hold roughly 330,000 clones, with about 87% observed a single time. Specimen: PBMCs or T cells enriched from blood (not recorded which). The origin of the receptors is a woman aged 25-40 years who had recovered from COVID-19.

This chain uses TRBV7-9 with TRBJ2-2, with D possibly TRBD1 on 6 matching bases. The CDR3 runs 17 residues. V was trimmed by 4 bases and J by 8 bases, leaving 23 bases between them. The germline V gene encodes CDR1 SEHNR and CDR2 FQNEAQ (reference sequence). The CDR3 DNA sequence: TGTGCCAGCAGCTCGTATATTGGGAGACAGGCGTCGGGGGAGCTGTTTTTT. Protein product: CASSSYIGRQASGELFF.

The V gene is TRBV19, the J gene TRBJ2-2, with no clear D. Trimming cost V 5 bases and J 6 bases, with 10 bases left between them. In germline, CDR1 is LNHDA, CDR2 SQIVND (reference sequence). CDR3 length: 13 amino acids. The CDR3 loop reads CASSLGSAGELFF. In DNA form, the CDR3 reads TGTGCCAGTAGTCTAGGTTCGGCCGGGGAGCTGTTTTTT.

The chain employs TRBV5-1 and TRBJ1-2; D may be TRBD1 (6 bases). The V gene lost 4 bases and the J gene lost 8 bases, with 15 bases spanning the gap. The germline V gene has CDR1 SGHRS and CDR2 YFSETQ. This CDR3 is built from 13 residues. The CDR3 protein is CASSTDSARGYTF. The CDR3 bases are TGCGCCAGCAGCACGGACAGTGCACGCGGCTACACCTTC. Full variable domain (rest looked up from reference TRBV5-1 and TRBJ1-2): KAGVTQTPRYLIKTRGQQVTLSCSPISGHRSVSWYQQTPGQGLQFLFEYFSETQRNKGNFPGRFSGRQFSNSRSEMNVSTLELGDSALYLCASSTDSARGYTFGSGTRLTVV.

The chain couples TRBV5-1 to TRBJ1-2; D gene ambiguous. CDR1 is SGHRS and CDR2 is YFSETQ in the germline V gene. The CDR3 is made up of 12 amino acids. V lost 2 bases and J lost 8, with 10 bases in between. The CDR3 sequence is CASSFGGEGYTF. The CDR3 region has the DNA TGCGCCAGCAGCTTTGGAGGTGAGGGCTACACCTTC.

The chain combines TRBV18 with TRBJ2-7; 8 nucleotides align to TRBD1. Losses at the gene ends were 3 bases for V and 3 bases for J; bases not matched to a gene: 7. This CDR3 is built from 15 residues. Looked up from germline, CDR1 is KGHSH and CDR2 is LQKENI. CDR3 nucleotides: TGTGCCAGCTCACCTGGCGGACAGGGCTTCTACGAGCAGTACTTC. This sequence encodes CASSPGGQGFYEQYF.

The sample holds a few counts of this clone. In DNA, the CDR3 is TGTGCCAGCAGTCCCGCCTCAGGGATTGCAGCTTTCTTT. Its translation: CASSPASGIAAFF. The rearrangement uses TRBV6-4 and TRBJ1-1, with a tentative D call TRBD1 (5 bases). The length of the CDR3 is 13 residues. The V and J ends lost 5 bases and 10 bases respectively, with 17 bases between them. Germline CDR1 is MRHNA and CDR2 is SNTAGT.

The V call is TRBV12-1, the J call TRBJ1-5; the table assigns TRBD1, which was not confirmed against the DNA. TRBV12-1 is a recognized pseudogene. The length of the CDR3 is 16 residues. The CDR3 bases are TGTGCCAGCCCCGGGACAGGGAGTTATAGCAATCAGCCCCAGCATTTT. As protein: CASPGTGSYSNQPQHF.

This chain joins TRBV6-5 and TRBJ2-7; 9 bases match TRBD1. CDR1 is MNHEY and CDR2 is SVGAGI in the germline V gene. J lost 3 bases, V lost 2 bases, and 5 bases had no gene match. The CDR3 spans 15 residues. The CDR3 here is CASSYATTGGYEQYF. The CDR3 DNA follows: TGTGCCAGCAGTTACGCTACGACAGGGGGCTACGAGCAGTACTTC.

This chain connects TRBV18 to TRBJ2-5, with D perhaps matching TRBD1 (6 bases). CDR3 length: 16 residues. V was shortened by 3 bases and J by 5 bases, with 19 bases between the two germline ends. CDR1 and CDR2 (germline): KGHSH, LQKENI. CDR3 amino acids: CASSPDLEYRVETQYF. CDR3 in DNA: TGTGCCAGCTCACCGGACTTAGAGTACAGGGTTGAGACCCAGTACTTC.

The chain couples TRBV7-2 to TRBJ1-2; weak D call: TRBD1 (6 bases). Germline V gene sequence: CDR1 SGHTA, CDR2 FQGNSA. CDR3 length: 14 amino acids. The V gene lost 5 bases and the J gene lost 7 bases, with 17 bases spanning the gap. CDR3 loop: CASSPTSGGGGYTF. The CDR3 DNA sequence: TGTGCCAGCAGCCCCACCTCGGGGGGCGGTGGCTACACCTTC.

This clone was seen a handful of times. The CDR3 spells CASTSSGTGSTSPLHF. The DNA of the CDR3 is TGTGCCAGCACCTCAAGTGGGACAGGGTCTACTTCACCCCTCCACTTT. The J gene is TRBJ1-6, the V gene TRBV27; 9 nucleotides match TRBD1. The CDR3 totals 16 residues. With 7 bases clipped from V and 9 bases from J, the junction kept 13 bases outside the gene matches. The germline CDR1 and CDR2 sequences are MNHEY and SMNVEV (reference sequence).

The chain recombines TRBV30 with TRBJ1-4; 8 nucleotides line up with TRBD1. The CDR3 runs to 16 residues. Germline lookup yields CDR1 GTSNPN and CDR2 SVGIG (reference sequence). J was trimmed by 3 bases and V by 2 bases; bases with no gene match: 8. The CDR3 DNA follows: TGTGCCTGGAGTAGGACAGGGCTTTTGTCTAATGAAAAACTGTTTTTT. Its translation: CAWSRTGLLSNEKLFF. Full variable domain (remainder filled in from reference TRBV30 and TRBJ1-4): SQTIHQWPATLVQPVGSPLSLECTVEGTSNPNLYWYRQAAGRGLQLLFYSVGIGQISSEVPQNLSASRPQDRQFILSSKKLLLSDSGFYLCAWSRTGLLSNEKLFFGSGTQLSVL.

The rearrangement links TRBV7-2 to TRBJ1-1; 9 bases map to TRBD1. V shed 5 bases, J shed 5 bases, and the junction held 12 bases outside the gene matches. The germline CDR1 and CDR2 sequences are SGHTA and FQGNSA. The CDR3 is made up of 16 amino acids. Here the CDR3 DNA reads TGTGCCAGCAGCCTTGACAGGGGGTGGAAGGGGACTGAAGCTTTCTTT. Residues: CASSLDRGWKGTEAFF.

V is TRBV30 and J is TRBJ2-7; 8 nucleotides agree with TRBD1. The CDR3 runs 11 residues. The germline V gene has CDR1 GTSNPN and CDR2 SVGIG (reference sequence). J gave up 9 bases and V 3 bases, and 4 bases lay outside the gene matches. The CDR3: CAWSAGTGQYF. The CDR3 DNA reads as TGTGCCTGGAGCGCCGGGACAGGGCAGTACTTC.

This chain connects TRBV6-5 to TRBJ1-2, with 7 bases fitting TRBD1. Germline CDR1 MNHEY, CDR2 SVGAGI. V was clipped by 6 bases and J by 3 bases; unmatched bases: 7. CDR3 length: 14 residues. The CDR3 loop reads CASRDRWRDYGYTF. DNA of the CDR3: TGTGCCAGCAGGGACAGGTGGAGGGACTATGGCTACACCTTC.

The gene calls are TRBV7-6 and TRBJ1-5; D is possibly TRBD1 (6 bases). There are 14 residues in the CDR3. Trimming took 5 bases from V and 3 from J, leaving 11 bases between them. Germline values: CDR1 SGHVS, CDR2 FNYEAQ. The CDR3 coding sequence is TGTGCCAGCAGCCCCCAGGGGACCAATCAGCCCCAGCATTTT. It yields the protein CASSPQGTNQPQHF.

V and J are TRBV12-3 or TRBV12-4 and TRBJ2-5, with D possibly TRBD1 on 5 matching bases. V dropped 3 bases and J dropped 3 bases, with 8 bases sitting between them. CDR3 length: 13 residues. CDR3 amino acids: CASSFSREETQYF. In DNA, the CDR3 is TGTGCCAGCAGTTTCAGCAGGGAAGAGACCCAGTACTTC.

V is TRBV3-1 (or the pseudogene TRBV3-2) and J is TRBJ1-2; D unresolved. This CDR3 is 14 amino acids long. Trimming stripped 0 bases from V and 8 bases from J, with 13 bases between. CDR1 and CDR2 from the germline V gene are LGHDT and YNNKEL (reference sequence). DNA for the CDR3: TGTGCCAGCAGCCAAGACTCCAGTATTTGGGGCTACACCTTC. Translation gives CASSQDSSIWGYTF.

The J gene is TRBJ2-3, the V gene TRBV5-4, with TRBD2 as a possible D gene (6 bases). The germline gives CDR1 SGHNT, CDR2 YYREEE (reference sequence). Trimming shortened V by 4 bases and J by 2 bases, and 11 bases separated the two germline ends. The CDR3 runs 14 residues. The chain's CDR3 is CASSMGGLTDTQYF. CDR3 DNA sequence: TGTGCCAGCAGCATGGGGGGACTCACAGATACGCAGTATTTT. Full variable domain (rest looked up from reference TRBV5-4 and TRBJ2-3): ETGVTQSPTHLIKTRGQQVTLRCSSQSGHNTVSWYQQALGQGPQFIFQYYREEENGRGNFPPRFSGLQFPNYSSELNVNALELDDSALYLCASSMGGLTDTQYFGPGTRLTVL.

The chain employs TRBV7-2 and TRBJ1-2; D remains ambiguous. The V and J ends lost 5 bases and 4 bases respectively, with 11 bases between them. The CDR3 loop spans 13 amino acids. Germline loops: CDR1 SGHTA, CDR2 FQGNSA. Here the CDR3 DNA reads TGTGCCAGCAGCGTGACTAGCGGCTATGGCTACACCTTC. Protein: CASSVTSGYGYTF. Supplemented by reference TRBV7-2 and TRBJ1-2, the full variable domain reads GAGVSQSPSNKVTEKGKDVELRCDPISGHTALYWYRQSLGQGLEFLIYFQGNSAPDKSGLPSDRFSAERTGGSVSTLTIQRTQQEDSAVYLCASSVTSGYGYTFGSGTRLTVV.

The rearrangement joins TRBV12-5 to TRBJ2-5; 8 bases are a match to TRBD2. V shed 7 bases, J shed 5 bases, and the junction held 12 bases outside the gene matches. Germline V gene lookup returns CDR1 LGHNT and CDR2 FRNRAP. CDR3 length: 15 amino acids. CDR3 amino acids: CASASGLARWETQYF. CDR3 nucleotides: TGTGCTAGTGCCTCAGGACTAGCTAGATGGGAGACCCAGTACTTC.

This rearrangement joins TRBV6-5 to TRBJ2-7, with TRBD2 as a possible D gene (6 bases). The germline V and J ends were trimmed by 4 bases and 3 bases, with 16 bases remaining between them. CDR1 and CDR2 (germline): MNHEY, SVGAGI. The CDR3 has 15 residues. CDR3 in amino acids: CASSFDVGGGYEQYF. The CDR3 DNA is TGTGCCAGCAGTTTTGATGTGGGGGGTGGCTACGAGCAGTACTTC.

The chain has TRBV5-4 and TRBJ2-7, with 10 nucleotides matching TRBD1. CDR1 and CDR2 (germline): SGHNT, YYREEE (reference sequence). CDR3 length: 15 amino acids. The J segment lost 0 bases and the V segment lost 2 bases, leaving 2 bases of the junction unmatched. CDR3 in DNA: TGTGCCAGCAGCTTAGGACAGGGGGACTCCTACGAGCAGTACTTC. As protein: CASSLGQGDSYEQYF.

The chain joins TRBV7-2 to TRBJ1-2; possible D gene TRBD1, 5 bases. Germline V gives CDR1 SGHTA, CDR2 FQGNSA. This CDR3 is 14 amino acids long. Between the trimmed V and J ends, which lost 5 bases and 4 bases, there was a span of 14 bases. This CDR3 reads CASSRGTTLYGYTF. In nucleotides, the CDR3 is TGTGCCAGCAGCCGCGGGACGACCCTCTATGGCTACACCTTC. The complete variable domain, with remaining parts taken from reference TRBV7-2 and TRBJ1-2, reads GAGVSQSPSNKVTEKGKDVELRCDPISGHTALYWYRQSLGQGLEFLIYFQGNSAPDKSGLPSDRFSAERTGGSVSTLTIQRTQQEDSAVYLCASSRGTTLYGYTFGSGTRLTVV.

This CDR3 is CASNSRLYRSGNTIYF. Written as DNA, the CDR3 is TGTGCCAGCAACAGTCGGTTATACCGCTCTGGAAACACCATATATTTT. The rearrangement joins TRBV28 to TRBJ1-3; D gene ambiguous. This CDR3 has 16 amino acids. The V end lost 7 bases, the J end lost 0 bases, and 16 bases lay between the germline ends. CDR1 and CDR2 from the germline V gene are MDHEN and SYDVKM.

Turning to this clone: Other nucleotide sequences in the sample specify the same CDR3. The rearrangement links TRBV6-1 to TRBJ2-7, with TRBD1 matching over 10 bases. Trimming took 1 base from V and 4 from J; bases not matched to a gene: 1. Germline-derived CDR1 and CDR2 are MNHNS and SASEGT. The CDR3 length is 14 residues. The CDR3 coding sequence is TGTGCCAGCAGTGAAGGGACAGGGGGGTACGAGCAGTACTTC. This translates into CASSEGTGGYEQYF.

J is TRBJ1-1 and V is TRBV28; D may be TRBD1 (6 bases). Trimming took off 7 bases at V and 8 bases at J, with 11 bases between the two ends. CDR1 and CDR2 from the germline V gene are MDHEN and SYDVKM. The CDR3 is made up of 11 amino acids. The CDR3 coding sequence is TGTGCCAGCACTGGGGGCTCCGAAGCTTTCTTT. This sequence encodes CASTGGSEAFF. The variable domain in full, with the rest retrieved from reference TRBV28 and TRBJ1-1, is DVKVTQSSRYLVKRTGEKVFLECVQDMDHENMFWYRQDPGLGLRLIYFSYDVKMKEKGDIPEGYSVSREKKERFSLILESASTNQTSMYLCASTGGSEAFFGQGTRLTVV.

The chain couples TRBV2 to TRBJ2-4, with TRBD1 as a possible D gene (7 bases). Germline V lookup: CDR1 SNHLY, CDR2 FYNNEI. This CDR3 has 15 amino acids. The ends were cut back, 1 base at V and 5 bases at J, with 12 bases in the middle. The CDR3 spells CASSEGARGENIQYF. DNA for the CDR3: TGTGCCAGCAGTGAAGGGGCCAGGGGGGAAAACATTCAGTACTTC.

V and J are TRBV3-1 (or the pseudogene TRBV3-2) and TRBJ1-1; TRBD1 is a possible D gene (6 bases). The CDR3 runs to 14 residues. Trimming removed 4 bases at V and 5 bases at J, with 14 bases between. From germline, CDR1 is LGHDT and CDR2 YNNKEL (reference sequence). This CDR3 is CASSLGRGGTEAFF. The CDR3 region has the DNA TGTGCCAGCAGCCTAGGCAGGGGTGGGACTGAAGCTTTCTTT.

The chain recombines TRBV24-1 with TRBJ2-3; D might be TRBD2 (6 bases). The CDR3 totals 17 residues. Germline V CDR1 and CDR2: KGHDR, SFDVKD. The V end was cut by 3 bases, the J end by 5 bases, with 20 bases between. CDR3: CATSDPGTQPWGDTQYF. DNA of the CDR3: TGTGCCACCAGTGATCCCGGGACTCAACCCTGGGGAGATACGCAGTATTTT.

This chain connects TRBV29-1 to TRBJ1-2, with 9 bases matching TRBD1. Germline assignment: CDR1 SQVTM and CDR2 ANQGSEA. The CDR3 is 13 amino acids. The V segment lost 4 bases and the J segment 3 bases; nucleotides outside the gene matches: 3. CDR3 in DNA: TGCAGCGTTGGACAGGGGGGCGACTATGGCTACACCTTC. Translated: CSVGQGGDYGYTF.

The CDR3 spells CASSMDRKDTQYF. In nucleotides, the CDR3 is TGTGCCAGCAGTATGGACAGGAAAGATACGCAGTATTTT. The chain couples TRBV12-3 or TRBV12-4 to TRBJ2-3; 7 bases are shared with TRBD1. This CDR3 is built from 13 residues. The trim removed 5 bases at V and 5 bases at J, leaving 4 bases unmatched.